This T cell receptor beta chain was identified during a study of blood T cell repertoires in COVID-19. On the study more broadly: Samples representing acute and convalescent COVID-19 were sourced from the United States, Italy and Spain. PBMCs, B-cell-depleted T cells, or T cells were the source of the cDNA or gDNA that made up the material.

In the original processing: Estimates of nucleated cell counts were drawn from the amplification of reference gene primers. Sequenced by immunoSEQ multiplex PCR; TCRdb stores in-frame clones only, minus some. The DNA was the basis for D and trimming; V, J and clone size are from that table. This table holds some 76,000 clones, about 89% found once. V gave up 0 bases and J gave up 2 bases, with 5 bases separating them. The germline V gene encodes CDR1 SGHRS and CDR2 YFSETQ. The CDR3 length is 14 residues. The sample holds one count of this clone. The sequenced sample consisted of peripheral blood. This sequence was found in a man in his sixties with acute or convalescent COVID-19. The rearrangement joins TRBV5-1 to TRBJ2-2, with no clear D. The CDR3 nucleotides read TGCGCCAGCAGCTTGGGGCTCAACACCGGGGAGCTGTTTTTT. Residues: CASSLGLNTGELFF.